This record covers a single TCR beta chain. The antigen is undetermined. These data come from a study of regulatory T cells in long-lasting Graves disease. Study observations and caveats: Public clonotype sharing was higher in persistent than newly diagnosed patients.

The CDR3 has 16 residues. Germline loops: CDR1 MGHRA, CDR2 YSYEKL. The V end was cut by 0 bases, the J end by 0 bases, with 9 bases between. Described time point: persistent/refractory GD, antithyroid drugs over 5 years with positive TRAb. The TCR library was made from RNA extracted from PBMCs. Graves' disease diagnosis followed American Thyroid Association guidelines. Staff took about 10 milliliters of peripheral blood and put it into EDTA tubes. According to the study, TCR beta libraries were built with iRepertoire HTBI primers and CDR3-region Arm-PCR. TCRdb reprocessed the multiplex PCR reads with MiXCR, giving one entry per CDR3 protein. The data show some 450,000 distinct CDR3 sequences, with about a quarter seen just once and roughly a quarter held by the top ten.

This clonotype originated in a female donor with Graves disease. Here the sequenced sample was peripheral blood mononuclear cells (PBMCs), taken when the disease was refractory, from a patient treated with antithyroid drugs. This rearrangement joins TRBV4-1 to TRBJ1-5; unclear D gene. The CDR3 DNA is TGCGCCAGCAGCCAAGATGGCGATTATAGCAATCAGCCCCAGCATTTT. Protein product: CASSQDGDYSNQPQHF.